The sequence of this TCR beta chain was determined in a study of blood T cell repertoires in COVID-19. Repertoires were generated with immunoSEQ multiplex PCR, while TCRdb's copy carries only in-frame clones and drops some. Among under 300,000 clones listed, 70% to 85% were seen once. The source of this sequence is a woman aged 40 to 50 with active or convalescent COVID-19. Sequencing input: peripheral blood.

CDR3 nucleotide sequence: TGTGCCAGTAAATCTTCAGGGAGGGTGTATAGCAATCAGCCCCAGCATTTT. This translates into CASKSSGRVYSNQPQHF. This chain joins TRBV19 and TRBJ1-5; D is possibly TRBD1 (5 bases). Germline V lookup: CDR1 LNHDA, CDR2 SQIVND (reference sequence). The CDR3 has 17 amino acids. Trimming left V 7 bases short and J 0 bases short, with 19 bases between.